This T cell receptor (beta chain) is from a study of blood T cell repertoires in COVID-19 (dated by TCRdb to between 2020 and 2021). About the full investigation: The collaborator samples originated in the United States, Italy and Spain and spanned the acute and convalescent phases of COVID-19. The prospective study material was composed of cDNA or gDNA derived from T cells, B-cell-depleted T cells, or PBMCs. The dataset comprised deeply sampled blood TCRbeta repertoires from subjects exposed to, actively infected with, or recovered from COVID-19. The repertoires were made available in a free public database intended to serve as a resource for research on the immune response to SARS-CoV-2. The samples were drawn from two sources: the first 160 participants of the ongoing ImmuneRACE study, and 1,000 to 1,500 subjects contributed by 6 global collaborators. A de-identified subject ID, COVID-19 status, age in years and sex were almost always included in the sample metadata. Where available, HLA class I and class II types were taken from metadata supplied by the sample provider and were not determined by assay-based typing.

Per the germline V gene, SGHVS is the CDR1 and FQNEAQ is the CDR2. Between the V and J ends, shortened by 5 bases and 14 bases respectively, the junction contains 13 bases. The CDR3 contains 11 residues, cysteine and phenylalanine counted. CDR3 DNA is the only sequence kept; it has 33 bases, read in frame from the first base. Notes on this clone: No antigen is known for it. The record has no base qualities; no much larger clone is one base away.

In the prospective study, participants were about 18 to 100 years old, resided in about two dozen geographic areas of the United States, and were enrolled through a virtual design. To assign participants to cohorts, the prospective study relied on clinical history that participants themselves reported in a screening survey and a study questionnaire. For ImmuneRACE Cohort 3, a participant was defined as recovered based on two consecutive negative NP/OP PCR tests, clearance by a healthcare professional, or resolution of symptoms. Each participant in the prospective study had whole blood, serum and a nasopharyngeal or oropharyngeal swab collected by mobile phlebotomists. Participants in the prospective study had the option to provide additional blood draws and questionnaires over a roughly two-month period. Prospective study blood samples were shipped either frozen or at room temperature before DNA extraction.

The immunoSEQ Assay, a bias-controlled multiplex PCR, was used to amplify TCRbeta CDR3 regions from genomic DNA. The original methods were these. The number of nucleated cells in each sample was estimated from the amplification of reference gene primers within the assay. To quantify the absolute abundance of each unique TCRbeta CDR3 rearrangement, sequence reads were collapsed and filtered. For each sample, productive Simpson clonality was calculated as the square root of Simpson's diversity index over productive rearrangements. The table was pulled from immuneACCESS by TCRdb, which kept in-frame rearrangements only. Such tables lose some clones; where checked, under half of the loss comes from unresolved V genes, and the rest has no known cause. Clone size and V and J calls were adopted from that table, with D and trimming inferred from the DNA. This sample holds approximately 250,000 clones; 88% were observed only once. Approximately 1% of the sample comes from the top ten.

Overall results and qualifications from the work: The quantity of clinical and demographic metadata differed by source and by participant and was supplied without curation.

The sequence derives from a woman aged 25 to 39 who had recovered from COVID-19. The rearranged segments are TRBV7-8 and TRBJ2-1; a tentative D match to TRBD1 spans 6 bases. The sequenced sample was PBMCs or T cells enriched from blood (not recorded which). The DNA sequence reads TGTGCCAGCAGCCTGATGGGACAAGAGTTCTTC. Its protein is CASSLMGQEFF.